This T cell receptor (beta chain) was sequenced for a study of T cells in Graves' hyperthyroidism and ophthalmopathy. Study results and caveats: Most thyroid clonotypes that were expanded above 0.001 also turned up in blood.

On the basis of clinical symptoms, serum thyroxine and TRAb, thyroid ultrasound and orbital computed tomography, diagnoses were made. PBMCs came from 8.5 to 10 ml fresh peripheral blood. It was RNA transcripts that yielded the amplified TCR beta CDR3 regions. The HTBI primer set was used in a first-round RT-PCR of the TCR CDR3. MiXCR, applied by TCRdb to the multiplex PCR reads, yields one record per CDR3 protein. The sample shows a few hundred thousand distinct CDR3 sequences, about 20% of them seen only once. This clonotype was picked up a small number of times. The antigen remains unidentified. The CDR3 contains 14 residues. The germline V gene encodes CDR1 GTSNPN and CDR2 SVGIG (reference sequence). V dropped 5 bases and J dropped 4 bases, with 17 bases sitting between them.

This sequence originates from a woman in her 70s with Graves' ophthalmopathy. The chain joins TRBV30 to TRBJ1-1; D perhaps matches TRBD1 (6 bases). The sample consisted of blood. The CDR3 DNA reads as TGTGCCTGGTTCACAGGGTTAAGTAGCACTGAAGCTTTCTTT. This sequence encodes CAWFTGLSSTEAFF.